These 31 T cell receptor beta chains were all obtained from the same sample, sequenced in a study of T cell responses to AZD1222 COVID-19 vaccine. The assay was immunoSEQ multiplex PCR, and TCRdb's table has in-frame clones only and misses some. The repertoire includes 150,000 to 200,000 clones, 87% of them detected once, and around 2.5% sits in the top ten. Sequenced here: peripheral blood, sampled on day 0 of MenACWY control vaccination. These receptors were collected from an adult in good health.

The chain is built from TRBV18 and TRBJ1-4; D is possibly TRBD1 (5 bases). This CDR3 has 15 residues. Germline-derived CDR1 and CDR2 are KGHSH and LQKENI. Trimming took off 0 bases at V and 7 bases at J, with 12 bases between the two ends. CDR3 sequence (DNA): TGTGCCAGCTCACCACCTGGGACGATAGGTGAAAAACTGTTTTTT. Translating it yields CASSPPGTIGEKLFF.

This chain joins TRBV5-4 and TRBJ1-1; D remains unclear. The CDR3 has 14 amino acids. In germline, CDR1 is SGHNT, CDR2 YYREEE (reference sequence). Trimming left V 4 bases short and J 0 bases short, with 10 bases between. This CDR3 reads CASSPDPLNTEAFF. In DNA form, the CDR3 reads TGTGCCAGCAGCCCCGACCCTTTGAACACTGAAGCTTTCTTT.

There are a few counts of this clone. CDR3 in amino acids: CASSKVPPRGQGENTEAFF. CDR3 DNA sequence: TGTGCCAGCAGCAAAGTCCCCCCCCGGGGCCAGGGGGAGAACACTGAAGCTTTCTTT. The chain links TRBV21-1 to TRBJ1-1; the table's TRBD1 call for D was not verified on the DNA. TRBV21-1 is an annotated pseudogene. The CDR3 is 19 residues long.

This rearrangement joins TRBV7-9 to TRBJ1-1, with 8 bases lining up with TRBD1. The V gene end was trimmed by 2 bases and the J gene end by 4 bases; junction bases not matched to a gene: 3. This CDR3 is 14 amino acids long. Looked up from germline, CDR1 is SEHNR and CDR2 is FQNEAQ (reference sequence). The CDR3 loop is CASSLPGGGTEAFF. CDR3 nucleotides: TGTGCCAGCAGCTTACCAGGGGGCGGCACTGAAGCTTTCTTT.

V and J are TRBV7-9 and TRBJ1-1; the D gene is possibly TRBD1 (5 bases). The CDR3 extends over 15 amino acids. Germline CDR1 SEHNR, CDR2 FQNEAQ (reference sequence). Deletions cut 4 bases from V and 0 bases from J, with 12 bases between. CDR3 sequence: CASSSLRVMNTEAFF. DNA of the CDR3: TGTGCCAGCAGCTCCCTCAGGGTCATGAACACTGAAGCTTTCTTT. Full variable domain (rest looked up from reference TRBV7-9 and TRBJ1-1): DTGVSQNPRHKITKRGQNVTFRCDPISEHNRLYWYRQTLGQGPEFLTYFQNEAQLEKSRLLSDRFSAERPKGSFSTLEIQRTEQGDSAMYLCASSSLRVMNTEAFFGQGTRLTVV.

J is TRBJ1-4 and V is TRBV6-1, with 9 bases matching TRBD1. Germline V gene data show CDR1 as MNHNS and CDR2 as SASEGT. Trimming at V came to 3 bases and at J to 7 bases, leaving 6 bases not matched to a gene. CDR3 size: 15 residues. The CDR3 region has the DNA TGTGCCAGCAGTGAGGACAGGGGCCGGGGTGAAAAACTGTTTTTT. Translating it yields CASSEDRGRGEKLFF.

This clone was seen a handful of times. The chain recombines TRBV12-3 or TRBV12-4 with TRBJ2-5, with D hard to call. V was shortened by 2 bases and J by 2 bases, with 0 bases between the two germline ends. This CDR3 contains 11 residues. CDR3 in amino acids: CASSLQETQYF. The CDR3 DNA sequence: TGTGCCAGCAGTTTACAAGAGACCCAGTACTTC.

CDR3 region: CASSIGVFKGNTEAFF. The CDR3 coding sequence is TGTGCCAGTAGTATAGGGGTCTTCAAAGGTAACACTGAAGCTTTCTTT. This chain links TRBV19 with TRBJ1-1; D is ambiguous. The CDR3 has 16 amino acids. Trimming took off 1 base at V and 2 bases at J, with 14 bases between the two ends. Per germline, CDR1 LNHDA and CDR2 SQIVND (reference sequence). Looking up the rest from reference TRBV19 and TRBJ1-1 gives the full variable domain: DGGITQSPKYLFRKEGQNVTLSCEQNLNHDAMYWYRQDPGQGLRLIYYSQIVNDFQKGDIAEGYSVSREKKESFPLTVTSAQKNPTAFYLCASSIGVFKGNTEAFFGQGTRLTVV.

The chain links TRBV7-6 to TRBJ2-3, with D uncertain. Trimming shortened V by 2 bases and J by 5 bases, and 8 bases separated the two germline ends. Germline V CDR1 and CDR2: SGHVS, FNYEAQ. This CDR3 is 13 amino acids long. The CDR3 nucleotides are TGTGCCAGCAGCTTAATCGCTGGAGATACGCAGTATTTT. Its translation is CASSLIAGDTQYF.

The chain links TRBV5-5 to TRBJ2-7; D gene unclear. The CDR3 sequence is 13 residues long. Germline V gene sequence: CDR1 SGHKS, CDR2 YYEKEE (reference sequence). V was clipped by 1 base and J by 6 bases, with 11 bases between them. The DNA of the CDR3 is TGTGCCAGCAGCTTGAGTCGAGGTTCCGAGCAGTACTTC. Translation: CASSLSRGSEQYF.

The J gene is TRBJ1-3, the V gene TRBV27, with a weak D call TRBD1 (5 bases). CDR3 length equals 16 residues. The germline V and J ends were trimmed by 6 bases and 0 bases, with 15 bases remaining between them. Per germline, CDR1 MNHEY and CDR2 SMNVEV (reference sequence). The CDR3 coding sequence is TGTGCCAGCAGCTGGGGGAGGGCCTACTCTGGAAACACCATATATTTT. It codes for CASSWGRAYSGNTIYF.

V gene TRBV6-2 or TRBV6-3 combines with J gene TRBJ1-2, with 11 bases matching TRBD1. Germline assignment: CDR1 MNHEY and CDR2 SVGEGT. The CDR3 consists of 17 residues. V lost 5 bases and J lost 0; bases outside the gene matches: 8. The CDR3 coding sequence is TGTGCCAGCAGTCAATCGGACAGGGGGCTCCCTAACTATGGCTACACCTTC. Its protein is CASSQSDRGLPNYGYTF.

The count of this clone is one. V is TRBV9 and J is TRBJ2-2, with D hard to call. The CDR3 runs to 12 residues. V was trimmed by 3 bases and J by 8 bases, leaving 8 bases between them. The V gene's germline CDR1 is SGDLS and CDR2 YYNGEE. CDR3 protein: CASSALPGELFF. In DNA, the CDR3 is TGTGCCAGCAGCGCCCTGCCAGGGGAGCTGTTTTTT.

The rearrangement joins TRBV4-2 to TRBJ1-3; the match to TRBD1 covers 10 bases. The trim removed 1 base at V and 7 bases at J, leaving 4 bases unmatched. This CDR3 is built from 15 residues. The V gene's germline CDR1 is LGHNA and CDR2 YNFKEQ. CDR3 coding DNA: TGTGCCAGCAGCCAAGGAGGGACAGGGGATAACACCATATATTTT. Residues: CASSQGGTGDNTIYF.

The chain employs TRBV28 and TRBJ1-5, with TRBD1 identical over 7 bases. Trimming cost V 5 bases and J 2 bases; bases outside gene matches: 6. CDR3 size: 15 residues. Looked up from germline, CDR1 is MDHEN and CDR2 is SYDVKM. CDR3 sequence: CASSATGYGNQPQHF. CDR3 bases: TGTGCCAGCAGTGCGACAGGGTACGGCAATCAGCCCCAGCATTTT.

This clone has more than one count but fewer than ten. The rearrangement links TRBV28 to TRBJ1-3, with TRBD1 identical over 7 bases. CDR1 MDHEN and CDR2 SYDVKM come from the germline V gene. This CDR3 contains 12 residues. After removal of 10 bases from V and 7 bases from J, the junction contained 7 bases not matched to a gene. The CDR3 here is CATMTGTNTIYF. In nucleotides, the CDR3 is TGTGCCACCATGACAGGGACTAACACCATATATTTT.

The chain combines TRBV28 with TRBJ2-7, with D perhaps matching TRBD2 (5 bases). Trimming removed 4 bases from V and 6 bases from J, with 13 bases in between. Germline V lookup: CDR1 MDHEN, CDR2 SYDVKM. This CDR3 region has 13 residues. CDR3 nucleotides: TGTGCCAGCAGTTCCGGGAATGAAGCCGAGCAGTACTTC. Amino acid sequence: CASSSGNEAEQYF.

CDR3 loop: CASKLAGGHGYTF. The CDR3 coding sequence is TGCGCCAGCAAGTTGGCAGGGGGGCATGGCTACACCTTC. The chain has TRBV5-1 and TRBJ1-2; 7 bases are shared with TRBD1. Germline loops: CDR1 SGHRS, CDR2 YFSETQ. Trimming removed 6 bases from V and 6 bases from J; junction bases left unmatched: 8. The CDR3 is 13 residues long.

The chain carries TRBV10-3 and TRBJ1-1; 7 bases match TRBD1. The CDR3 length is 16 residues. Trimming at V came to 0 bases and at J to 2 bases, leaving 6 bases not matched to a gene. Germline CDR1 is ENHRY and CDR2 is SYGVKD. The CDR3 DNA is TGTGCCATCAGTGAGTCACCAGGGGGGGGTAACACTGAAGCTTTCTTT. It translates to CAISESPGGGNTEAFF.

The gene calls are TRBV2 and TRBJ1-6, with D perhaps matching TRBD1 (6 bases). Germline-derived CDR1 and CDR2 are SNHLY and FYNNEI. The CDR3 consists of 14 residues. V lost 4 bases, J lost 5 bases, and 9 bases lay in between. CDR3 sequence reads: CASSGGADNSPLHF. The DNA of the CDR3 is TGTGCCAGCAGTGGGGGGGCTGATAATTCACCCCTCCACTTT.

The rearrangement uses TRBV15 and TRBJ2-2, with 10 bases aligning to TRBD1. The germline V gene encodes CDR1 LNHNV and CDR2 YYDKDF (reference sequence). The CDR3 covers 16 residues. The trim removed 2 bases at V and 4 bases at J, leaving 4 bases unmatched. CDR3 bases: TGTGCCACCAGCAGAAAGACAGGGGGCAGCACCGGGGAGCTGTTTTTT. Translated: CATSRKTGGSTGELFF.

The V and J genes are TRBV6-5 and TRBJ2-1; maybe TRBD1 (6 bases). There are 15 residues in the CDR3. V was pared by 6 bases and J by 6 bases, with 18 bases between. Germline V CDR1 and CDR2: MNHEY, SVGAGI. The CDR3 DNA sequence: TGTGCCAGCAGCTCCATCCCACAGGGATCCAATGAGCAGTTCTTC. Residues: CASSSIPQGSNEQFF.

This clone showed up just once. V is TRBV24-1 and J is TRBJ1-1; no reliable D call. The germline V gene has CDR1 KGHDR and CDR2 SFDVKD. Trimming stripped 4 bases from V and 12 bases from J, with 17 bases between. The CDR3 totals 13 residues. For the CDR3, the DNA is TGTGCCACCAGTGAGGAAGGACGCGGGAGGTCTTTCTTT. Protein product: CATSEEGRGRSFF.

This chain uses TRBV5-5 with TRBJ1-1, with TRBD1 matching over 8 bases. Germline V gene sequence: CDR1 SGHKS, CDR2 YYEKEE (reference sequence). The ends lost 0 bases at V and 5 bases at J; junction bases unmatched: 9. The CDR3 totals 16 residues. The CDR3 reads CASSLAAGGGRTEAFF. The DNA of the CDR3 is TGTGCCAGCAGCTTGGCCGCAGGGGGCGGGAGGACTGAAGCTTTCTTT.

This rearrangement joins TRBV19 to TRBJ2-7, with 7 nucleotides matching TRBD2. The length of the CDR3 is 15 residues. Trimming cost V 3 bases and J 2 bases; bases outside gene matches: 7. The V gene's germline CDR1 is LNHDA and CDR2 SQIVND (reference sequence). The CDR3 here is CASSMGGGITYEQYF. CDR3 in DNA: TGTGCCAGTAGTATGGGCGGGGGTATAACCTACGAGCAGTACTTC.

This clone is a singleton in its sample. V gene TRBV2 combines with J gene TRBJ2-2; D not certain. V lost 3 bases, J lost 6 bases, and 8 bases lay in between. Per the germline V gene, CDR1 is SNHLY and CDR2 is FYNNEI. The CDR3 loop spans 13 amino acids. Here the CDR3 DNA reads TGTGCCAGCAGTGACTGGACCTCCGGGGAGCTGTTTTTT. Residues: CASSDWTSGELFF.

In this sample, this clone turned up once. The J gene is TRBJ2-5, the V gene TRBV3-1 (or the pseudogene TRBV3-2), with TRBD2 matching 9 bases. This CDR3 has 17 amino acids. The ends lost 0 bases at V and 5 bases at J; junction bases unmatched: 10. Germline assignment: CDR1 LGHDT and CDR2 YNNKEL (reference sequence). CDR3 sequence reads: CASSQDPRAGGYETQYF. The CDR3 nucleotides are TGTGCCAGCAGCCAAGATCCCCGGGCGGGGGGGTATGAGACCCAGTACTTC.

The V gene is TRBV12-5, the J gene TRBJ1-2; D is unresolved. Germline CDR1 is LGHNT and CDR2 is FRNRAP. Trimming stripped 5 bases from V and 2 bases from J, with 15 bases between. This CDR3 region has 15 residues. The DNA for the CDR3 is TGTGCTAGTGGTCCGAAGACGGACGGAAACTATGGCTACACCTTC. Its protein product is CASGPKTDGNYGYTF.

The chain links TRBV10-3 to TRBJ2-7; D call uncertain. From germline, CDR1 is ENHRY and CDR2 SYGVKD. The V end lost 3 bases, the J end lost 3 bases, and 15 bases lay between the germline ends. This CDR3 region has 15 residues. The CDR3 DNA reads as TGTGCCATCAGTGACCACCTCCAGGAACTCTACGAGCAGTACTTC. Translation gives CAISDHLQELYEQYF.

The chain links TRBV28 to TRBJ2-1; 12 bases are shared with TRBD2. Trimming removed 7 bases from V and 4 bases from J; junction bases left unmatched: 8. CDR1 MDHEN and CDR2 SYDVKM come from the germline V gene. The CDR3 extends over 16 amino acids. In DNA, the CDR3 is TGTGCCAGCAAGGGCCTAGCGGGAGGGCCGTACAATGAGCAGTTCTTC. Residues: CASKGLAGGPYNEQFF. The whole variable domain, remainder taken from reference TRBV28 and TRBJ2-1, is DVKVTQSSRYLVKRTGEKVFLECVQDMDHENMFWYRQDPGLGLRLIYFSYDVKMKEKGDIPEGYSVSREKKERFSLILESASTNQTSMYLCASKGLAGGPYNEQFFGPGTRLTVL.

This sequence joins TRBV30 and TRBJ1-6, with 10 nucleotides matching TRBD1. The length of the CDR3 is 13 residues. CDR1 and CDR2 (germline): GTSNPN, SVGIG (reference sequence). V was clipped by 8 bases and J by 10 bases; unmatched bases: 8. CDR3 in DNA: TGTGCCACCGCCGGGACAGGGGCCTCACCCCTCCACTTT. Translation gives CATAGTGASPLHF.